The rows below give T cell receptor beta chains drawn from one sample of a study of shared clonotypes between healthy human individuals. Here immunoSEQ multiplex PCR was the method, and the copy in TCRdb shows in-frame clones only, minus some. The sample includes 2 million to 3 million clones, over 85% of them seen just once. Sequenced material: naive CD4+ T cells sorted from blood. The receptors derive from a man aged 18 to 35 in good health. Each CDR3 is given with its conserved first and last residue. D genes are given only for firm matches. A clone size is listed for some rows: how often the clone was seen (once, few, many), or a class if it is expanded.

J gene,clone size,D gene,V gene,CDR3 DNA,CDR3 protein
TRBJ2-3,once,-,TRBV6-1,TGTGCCAGCAGTGGATTGAGTAAGGCAGATACGCAGTATTTT,CASSGLSKADTQYF
TRBJ2-1,-,-,TRBV7-2,TGTGCCAGCAGCTTAACCGCTCCCTCCTACAATGAGCAGTTCTTC,CASSLTAPSYNEQFF
TRBJ1-1,-,-,TRBV7-6,TGTGCCAGCAGCTTAGCGCTGGGCACTGAAGCTTTCTTT,CASSLALGTEAFF
TRBJ2-2,once,-,TRBV9,TGTGCCAGCACTAAAGCCATGATCGTCGGGGAGCTGTTTTTT,CASTKAMIVGELFF
TRBJ1-2,-,-,TRBV19,TGTGCCAGTAGTCCTGGGACTTCTAACTATGGCTACACCTTC,CASSPGTSNYGYTF
TRBJ1-2,-,-,TRBV2,TGTGCCAGCATCCCGATGCCTACTAACTATGGCTACACCTTC,CASIPMPTNYGYTF
TRBJ1-4,-,-,TRBV30,TGTGCCTGGAGTCCAGGGAGGACGGAAAAACTGTTTTTT,CAWSPGRTEKLFF
TRBJ1-2,-,-,TRBV19,TGTGCCAGTAGTATCTCCAACGGTGGGTATGGCTACACCTTC,CASSISNGGYGYTF
TRBJ2-5,-,TRBD2,TRBV18,TGTGCCAGCTCACCACTTCTAGCGGGAGTAGAGACCCAGTACTTC,CASSPLLAGVETQYF
TRBJ2-5,-,-,TRBV5-4,TGTGCCAGCAGCCTGGGAGGCGCAGAGACCCAGTACTTC,CASSLGGAETQYF